The TCR beta chain described here comes from a study of CD8 T cells in ankylosing spondylitis. Points from the study as a whole: Characteristic, it appeared, of ankylosing spondylitis blood was a TCR beta motif of fewer than 10 highly homologous variants.

TCRdb analysed the 5' RACE reads with MiXCR anew, one entry per CDR3 protein. The data show approximately 140,000 distinct CDR3 sequences, 7% to 9% seen once. There are many counts of this clonotype. Its matching antigen is unknown. From germline, CDR1 is SGHTA and CDR2 FQGNSA. The CDR3 contains 13 residues. V was shortened by 1 base and J by 11 bases, with 12 bases between the two germline ends. The TCR comes from a male donor with ankylosing spondylitis. Source material: synovial fluid, either unsorted or a sorted T cell fraction (not recorded which). The V gene is TRBV7-2, the J gene TRBJ1-5; D gene uncertain. The CDR3 bases are TGTGCCAGCAGCTTAGGGTCCCTCGGGGCCCAGCATTTT. The encoded protein is CASSLGSLGAQHF. The full variable domain, in which reference TRBV7-2 and TRBJ1-5 provide the parts outside the CDR3, is GAGVSQSPSNKVTEKGKDVELRCDPISGHTALYWYRQSLGQGLEFLIYFQGNSAPDKSGLPSDRFSAERTGGSVSTLTIQRTQQEDSAVYLCASSLGSLGAQHFGDGTRLSIL.